This TCR beta chain appears in the sequencing data of a study of blood T cell repertoires in COVID-19. The ends were cut back, 10 bases at V and 10 bases at J, with 14 bases in the middle. CDR1 and CDR2 from the germline V gene are SGDLS and YYNGEE. This CDR3 contains 10 residues. As processed by the authors: For nucleated cells, counts were estimated from reference gene primer amplification. Only in-frame clones appear in the TCRdb table, and some are missing; sequencing was by immunoSEQ multiplex PCR. D and trimming were read from the DNA, whereas the V and J calls and clone size are those reported in that table. The data hold some 170,000 clones, with roughly 89% observed a single time.

The sequence was obtained from a woman aged 55-69 years who had recovered from COVID-19. The chain has TRBV9 and TRBJ1-1; no clear D gene. The source material was peripheral blood. The CDR3 region has the DNA TGTGCCCCCCCCCGAAGAGGAGCTTTCTTT. Its protein is CAPPRRGAFF.